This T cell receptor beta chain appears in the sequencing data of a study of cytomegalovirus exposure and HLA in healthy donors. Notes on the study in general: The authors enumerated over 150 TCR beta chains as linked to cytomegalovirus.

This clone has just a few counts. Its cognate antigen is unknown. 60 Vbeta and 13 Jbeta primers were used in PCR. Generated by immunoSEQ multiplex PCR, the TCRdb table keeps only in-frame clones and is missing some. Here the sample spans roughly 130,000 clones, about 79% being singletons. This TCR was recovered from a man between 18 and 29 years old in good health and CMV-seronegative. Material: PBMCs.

CDR3 DNA sequence: TGCGCCAGCAGCCCGACAGGGGTTTGGGAGACCCAGTACTTC. Translating gives CASSPTGVWETQYF. The chain joins TRBV4-1 to TRBJ2-5, with TRBD1 matching over 8 bases. The CDR3 has 14 residues. J lost 5 bases, V lost 4 bases, and 6 bases had no gene match. Germline values: CDR1 MGHRA, CDR2 YSYEKL.